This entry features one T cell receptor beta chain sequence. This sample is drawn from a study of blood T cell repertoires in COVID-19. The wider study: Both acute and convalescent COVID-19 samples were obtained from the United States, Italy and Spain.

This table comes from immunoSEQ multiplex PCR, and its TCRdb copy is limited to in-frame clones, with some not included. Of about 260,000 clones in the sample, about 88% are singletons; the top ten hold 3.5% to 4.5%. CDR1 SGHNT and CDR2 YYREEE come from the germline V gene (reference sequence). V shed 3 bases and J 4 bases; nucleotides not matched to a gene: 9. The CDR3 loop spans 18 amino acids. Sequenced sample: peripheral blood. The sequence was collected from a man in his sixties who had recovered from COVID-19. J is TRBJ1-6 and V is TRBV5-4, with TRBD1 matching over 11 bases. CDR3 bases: TGTGCCAGCAGCTCTGGACAGGGGGCTACCCATTATAATTCACCCCTCCACTTT. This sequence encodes CASSSGQGATHYNSPLHF.